Shown below are 26 T cell receptor beta chains from a single sample sequenced in a study of shared clonotypes between healthy human individuals. TCRdb's table, derived via immunoSEQ multiplex PCR, lists solely in-frame clones and lacks some. There are more than 500,000 clones in the sample; around 95% occur only once, and around 0.067% lies in the top ten. Material for sequencing was naive CD4+ T cells sorted from blood. Subset of the sample: CD45RA+ positively selected. The receptors originated from a woman under 40 in good health.

This clone was seen a single time. The J gene is TRBJ2-5, the V gene TRBV14, with a possible D match to TRBD2 (6 bases). The ends were cut back, 3 bases at V and 2 bases at J, with 19 bases in the middle. Germline-derived CDR1 and CDR2 are SGHDN and FVKESK. This CDR3 region has 17 residues. The CDR3 DNA sequence: TGTGCCAGCAGCCAGGACACCGGGACTCACATTCAAGAGACCCAGTACTTC. This sequence encodes CASSQDTGTHIQETQYF.

The J gene is TRBJ1-5, the V gene TRBV5-1; tentatively, D is TRBD1 (6 bases). V shed 4 bases and J shed 0 bases, with 11 bases lying between them. The CDR3 extends over 15 amino acids. From germline, CDR1 is SGHRS and CDR2 YFSETQ. CDR3 in DNA: TGCGCCAGCAGCGAACAGGGCCTTAGCAATCAGCCCCAGCATTTT. It translates to CASSEQGLSNQPQHF.

The chain is built from TRBV5-8 and TRBJ2-3; 7 nucleotides line up with TRBD1. V trimming: 4 bases; J trimming: 2 bases; junction bases outside the gene matches: 4. This CDR3 is 14 amino acids long. Germline V gene lookup returns CDR1 SGHTS and CDR2 YDEGEE. In DNA, the CDR3 is TGTGCCAGCAGCCCGGGACAGATCACAGATACGCAGTATTTT. Its protein is CASSPGQITDTQYF. Filled out from reference TRBV5-8 and TRBJ2-3, the complete variable domain reads EAGVTQSPTHLIKTRGQQATLRCSPISGHTSVYWYQQALGLGLQFLLWYDEGEERNRGNFPPRFSGRQFPNYSSELNVNALELEDSALYLCASSPGQITDTQYFGPGTRLTVL.

The genes are TRBV13 and TRBJ2-7; no definite D call. V was trimmed by 1 base and J by 2 bases, leaving 9 bases between them. The CDR3 is 14 residues long. The V gene's germline CDR1 is PRHDT and CDR2 FYEKMQ (reference sequence). CDR3 DNA sequence: TGTGCCAGCAGCTTAGACTCGGCGACCTACGAGCAGTACTTC. Its translation is CASSLDSATYEQYF.

The rearrangement links TRBV6-4 to TRBJ2-7, with D perhaps TRBD1 or TRBD2 (5 bases each). V gave up 9 bases and J gave up 3 bases, with 12 bases separating them. Germline CDR1 MRHNA, CDR2 SNTAGT. The CDR3 consists of 12 residues. CDR3 loop: CARPGRNYEQYF. In DNA, the CDR3 is TGTGCCAGACCGGGACGCAACTACGAGCAGTACTTC.

V and J are TRBV28 and TRBJ2-5, with 13 nucleotides matching TRBD2. The end of the DNA is better explained by TRBJ2-7, so the J call may be wrong. Germline V CDR1 and CDR2: MDHEN, SYDVKM. The CDR3 loop spans 14 amino acids. The CDR3 loop reads CASSLGLAGDEQYF. CDR3 DNA: TGTGCCAGCAGTTTAGGACTAGCGGGAGACGAGCAGTACTTC.

The rearrangement uses TRBV4-1 and TRBJ2-2, with TRBD2 identical over 8 bases. CDR3 length: 16 amino acids. Germline V CDR1 and CDR2: MGHRA, YSYEKL. Losses at the gene ends were 1 base for V and 4 bases for J; bases not matched to a gene: 5. The CDR3 region is CASSQVLAGLTGELFF. CDR3 DNA: TGCGCCAGCAGCCAAGTCCTAGCGGGCCTCACCGGGGAGCTGTTTTTT.

The rearrangement links TRBV13 to TRBJ1-2, with TRBD1 matching 8 bases. V lost 3 bases and J lost 4; bases outside the gene matches: 7. CDR1 and CDR2 (germline): PRHDT, FYEKMQ (reference sequence). The CDR3 loop spans 15 amino acids. This chain's CDR3 is CASSFMDREGYGYTF. In DNA form, the CDR3 reads TGTGCCAGCAGCTTTATGGACAGGGAAGGCTATGGCTACACCTTC. The complete variable domain, with remaining parts taken from reference TRBV13 and TRBJ1-2, reads AAGVIQSPRHLIKEKRETATLKCYPIPRHDTVYWYQQGPGQDPQFLISFYEKMQSDKGSIPDRFSAQQFSDYHSELNMSSLELGDSALYFCASSFMDREGYGYTFGSGTRLTVV.

For this clone: The same CDR3 arises from other DNA sequences in this sample as well. V gene TRBV7-9 combines with J gene TRBJ1-1; D may be TRBD1 (6 bases). CDR1 SEHNR and CDR2 FQNEAQ come from the germline V gene (reference sequence). Trimming removed 3 bases at V and 1 base at J, with 6 bases between. The CDR3 runs 13 residues. In DNA form, the CDR3 reads TGTGCCAGCAGCTTGGACAGGAACACTGAAGCTTTCTTT. This translates into CASSLDRNTEAFF.

This rearrangement joins TRBV29-1 to TRBJ2-3; D might be TRBD1 or TRBD2, each matching 5 bases. CDR3 size: 14 residues. V lost 2 bases, J lost 3 bases, and 12 bases lay in between. Germline V gene sequence: CDR1 SQVTM, CDR2 ANQGSEA. The CDR3: CSVEWAGRTDTQYF. CDR3 bases: TGCAGCGTTGAATGGGCAGGGAGAACAGATACGCAGTATTTT.

The rearrangement links TRBV5-6 to TRBJ2-3, with 11 bases lining up with TRBD2. The V and J ends lost 3 bases and 1 base, in that order; junction bases with no gene match: 4. CDR3 length: 16 residues. The germline V gene encodes CDR1 SGHDT and CDR2 YYEEEE. CDR3 nucleotides: TGTGCCAGCAGCTCCACACTAGCGGGGGGCACAGATACGCAGTATTTT. This translates into CASSSTLAGGTDTQYF.

Notes on this clone: Different DNA sequences within this sample yield the same CDR3. The chain uses TRBV18 and TRBJ1-5; 9 nucleotides align to TRBD1. The germline gives CDR1 KGHSH, CDR2 LQKENI. CDR3 size: 14 residues. V shed 6 bases, J shed 4 bases, and the junction held 4 bases outside the gene matches. In nucleotides, the CDR3 is TGTGCCAGCTCCCCAGGACAGGGGAATCAGCCCCAGCATTTT. It is translated as CASSPGQGNQPQHF.

V gene TRBV2 combines with J gene TRBJ1-4; TRBD1 is a possible D gene (5 bases). Germline V CDR1 and CDR2: SNHLY, FYNNEI. V was pared by 6 bases and J by 8 bases, with 10 bases between. The CDR3 consists of 12 residues. The CDR3 coding sequence is TGTGCCAGCAGGAAAGAGGGGGAAAAACTGTTTTTT. This gives the protein CASRKEGEKLFF.

This chain links TRBV5-1 with TRBJ2-3; 7 nucleotides align to TRBD2. The CDR3 contains 16 residues. Germline lookup yields CDR1 SGHRS and CDR2 YFSETQ. The J segment lost 0 bases and the V segment lost 4 bases, leaving 8 bases of the junction unmatched. CDR3 protein: CASSIRSGASTDTQYF. CDR3 nucleotides: TGCGCCAGCAGCATCAGGAGCGGGGCTAGCACAGATACGCAGTATTTT.

V is TRBV2 and J is TRBJ2-6; D not resolved. Germline CDR1 and CDR2: SNHLY and FYNNEI. CDR3 length: 14 amino acids. Trimming took off 7 bases at V and 4 bases at J, with 11 bases between the two ends. The CDR3 region has the DNA TGTGCCAGCAATTATGTGTCCGGGGCCAACGTCCTGACTTTC. It specifies CASNYVSGANVLTF.

This clone was counted only a few times. The chain carries TRBV27 and TRBJ2-6; D unresolved. V lost 5 bases to trimming and J lost 0 bases, with 2 bases between them. Germline V CDR1 and CDR2: MNHEY, SMNVEV (reference sequence). The length of the CDR3 is 13 residues. In DNA form, the CDR3 reads TGTGCCAGCAGTCCCTCTGGGGCCAACGTCCTGACTTTC. This sequence encodes CASSPSGANVLTF.

The chain links TRBV6-5 to TRBJ1-5, with D possibly matching TRBD1 (6 bases). The ends were cut back, 4 bases at V and 2 bases at J, with 12 bases in the middle. The length of the CDR3 is 15 residues. Germline CDR1 and CDR2: MNHEY and SVGAGI. CDR3 residues: CASSWGAWGNQPQHF. CDR3 DNA sequence: TGTGCCAGCAGTTGGGGGGCTTGGGGCAATCAGCCCCAGCATTTT.

The CDR3 coding sequence is TGTGCCAGCAGAAGAGGTGGATCCGGGGAGCTGTTTTTT. This gives the protein CASRRGGSGELFF. This chain connects TRBV7-2 to TRBJ2-2; no clear D gene. This CDR3 has 13 residues. Trimming cost V 6 bases and J 6 bases, with 11 bases left between them. The germline V gene has CDR1 SGHTA and CDR2 FQGNSA.

The rearrangement links TRBV28 to TRBJ2-1; TRBD2 agrees at 12 bases. Trimming removed 3 bases from V and 12 bases from J; junction bases left unmatched: 6. Germline CDR1 and CDR2: MDHEN and SYDVKM. This CDR3 comprises 14 residues. DNA of the CDR3: TGTGCCAGCAGTTTCAGTCTAGCGGGAGGGTGGCAGTTCTTC. Amino acids: CASSFSLAGGWQFF.

J is TRBJ1-2 and V is TRBV27; 8 nucleotides agree with TRBD1. Trimming took 8 bases from V and 2 from J; bases not matched to a gene: 7. This CDR3 region has 14 residues. Germline assignment: CDR1 MNHEY and CDR2 SMNVEV (reference sequence). Here the CDR3 DNA reads TGTGCCAGCTCGACAGGGGCCTACAACTATGGCTACACCTTC. Translation: CASSTGAYNYGYTF.

V and J are TRBV2 and TRBJ2-1, with TRBD2 identical over 10 bases. The CDR3 has 13 amino acids. Germline V gene lookup returns CDR1 SNHLY and CDR2 FYNNEI. The ends lost 9 bases at V and 6 bases at J; junction bases unmatched: 5. In DNA form, the CDR3 reads TGTGCCAGGTCCTTAGCGGGAGGCAATGAGCAGTTCTTC. The encoded protein is CARSLAGGNEQFF.

The chain carries TRBV4-1 and TRBJ2-7; D ambiguous. Germline assignment: CDR1 MGHRA and CDR2 YSYEKL. This CDR3 is 15 amino acids long. Trimming removed 0 bases at V and 0 bases at J, with 9 bases between. CDR3 amino acids: CASSQDRRGSYEQYF. CDR3 nucleotides: TGCGCCAGCAGCCAAGATAGGCGCGGCTCCTACGAGCAGTACTTC.

The chain is built from TRBV7-3 and TRBJ1-1; unclear D gene. This CDR3 spans 13 amino acids. V lost 4 bases and J lost 0, with 6 bases in between. CDR1 is SGHTA and CDR2 is FQGTGA in the germline V gene. As DNA, the CDR3 is TGTGCCAGCAGCTCTCATATGAACACTGAAGCTTTCTTT. Its translation: CASSSHMNTEAFF.

This chain connects TRBV6-6 to TRBJ2-1; D unresolved. V lost 7 bases and J 8 bases, leaving 12 bases between the germline ends. This CDR3 spans 12 amino acids. CDR1 MNHNY and CDR2 SVGAGI come from the germline V gene (reference sequence). CDR3 residues: CASKEPAHEQFF. In DNA form, the CDR3 reads TGTGCCAGCAAAGAACCAGCGCATGAGCAGTTCTTC.

The rearrangement uses TRBV5-1 and TRBJ2-3; D is uncertain. Between the trimmed V and J ends, which lost 4 bases and 0 bases, there was a span of 12 bases. Germline loops: CDR1 SGHRS, CDR2 YFSETQ. The CDR3 is 15 residues long. The CDR3 DNA is TGCGCCAGCAGCCAAAGCCGTGCTAGCACAGATACGCAGTATTTT. Translation gives CASSQSRASTDTQYF.

The V gene is TRBV5-6, the J gene TRBJ1-2, with D uncertain. This CDR3 comprises 13 residues. CDR1 SGHDT and CDR2 YYEEEE come from the germline V gene. The V end was cut by 0 bases, the J end by 3 bases, with 6 bases between. As DNA, the CDR3 is TGTGCCAGCAGCTTGGACACCTACTATGGCTACACCTTC. Translation gives CASSLDTYYGYTF.